What follows are 31 T cell receptor beta chains derived from one specimen sequenced in a study of blood T cell repertoires in COVID-19. TCRdb keeps only in-frame clones here, not all; method: immunoSEQ multiplex PCR. The sample has about 58,000 clones; around nine tenths are singletons. Sequencing was done on a sample of peripheral blood. These receptors were taken from a woman in her forties or fifties with active or convalescent COVID-19.

The chain links TRBV11-2 to TRBJ2-7; 7 positions agree with TRBD2. The CDR3 length is 15 residues. The junction had 2 bases not matched to a gene; V was cut back by 0 bases and J by 0 bases. The germline V gene has CDR1 SGHAT and CDR2 FQNNGV. The CDR3 loop reads CASSLEAGVSYEQYF. The CDR3 DNA reads as TGTGCCAGCAGCTTAGAGGCGGGGGTCTCCTACGAGCAGTACTTC.

This chain connects TRBV28 to TRBJ2-2; TRBD1 might be the D (5 bases). The length of the CDR3 is 14 residues. V was clipped by 6 bases and J by 4 bases, with 12 bases between them. Germline CDR1 is MDHEN and CDR2 is SYDVKM. In DNA, the CDR3 is TGTGCCAGCAGCCCTACAGGCTCCACCGGGGAGCTGTTTTTT. Translated: CASSPTGSTGELFF.

This clone showed up just a few times. This chain links TRBV6-5 with TRBJ1-3; weak D call: TRBD1 (5 bases). V lost 6 bases and J lost 16, with 22 bases in between. The CDR3 covers 13 residues. Germline V CDR1 and CDR2: MNHEY, SVGAGI. The CDR3 loop is CASSPRGGYDPYF. CDR3 DNA sequence: TGTGCCAGCAGCCCCCGTGGGGGGTACGATCCGTATTTT.

J is TRBJ2-6 and V is TRBV27; 10 bases match TRBD1. V shed 5 bases and J 0 bases; nucleotides not matched to a gene: 16. CDR3 size: 21 residues. Looked up from germline, CDR1 is MNHEY and CDR2 is SMNVEV (reference sequence). Here the CDR3 reads CASSPLSSGTGESSGANVLTF. In nucleotides, the CDR3 is TGTGCCAGCAGTCCCCTGAGCTCAGGGACAGGGGAAAGCTCTGGGGCCAACGTCCTGACTTTC.

The rearrangement links TRBV7-8 to TRBJ2-4, with 13 bases that match TRBD2. J lost 2 bases, V lost 5 bases, and 9 bases had no gene match. The CDR3 has 18 residues. The V gene's germline CDR1 is SGHVS and CDR2 FQNEAQ. CDR3 in DNA: TGTGCCAGCAGCCCTGATCGGACTAGCGGGAGTACCAAAAACATTCAGTACTTC. As protein: CASSPDRTSGSTKNIQYF.

The rearrangement joins TRBV6-4 to TRBJ2-7; D unclear. The ends were cut back, 5 bases at V and 0 bases at J, with 11 bases in the middle. The CDR3 consists of 14 residues. Germline V lookup: CDR1 MRHNA, CDR2 SNTAGT. The CDR3 sequence is CASSLTASSYEQYF. CDR3 in DNA: TGTGCCAGCAGTTTGACCGCTAGCTCCTACGAGCAGTACTTC.

In this sample, this clone turned up a few times. The chain recombines TRBV7-8 with TRBJ2-7; D is perhaps TRBD2 (5 bases). V was pared by 5 bases and J by 2 bases, with 10 bases between. This CDR3 spans 13 amino acids. CDR1 SGHVS and CDR2 FQNEAQ come from the germline V gene. CDR3 sequence reads: CASSPAATYEQYF. CDR3 nucleotides: TGTGCCAGCAGCCCAGCGGCGACCTACGAGCAGTACTTC.

The V gene is TRBV10-3, the J gene TRBJ1-3, with D unresolved. CDR1 is ENHRY, CDR2 SYGVKD, per germline. V shed 5 bases and J shed 0 bases, with 5 bases lying between them. The CDR3 covers 13 residues. The CDR3 region is CAISTDSGNTIYF. The DNA for the CDR3 is TGTGCCATCAGTACAGACTCTGGAAACACCATATATTTT.

The rearrangement uses TRBV30 and TRBJ2-1; 9 bases match TRBD2. The length of the CDR3 is 14 residues. The germline CDR1 and CDR2 sequences are GTSNPN and SVGIG (reference sequence). V shed 4 bases and J 6 bases; nucleotides not matched to a gene: 7. The CDR3 DNA sequence: TGTGCCTGGAATAGCGGGAGCGGGCTCAATGAGCAGTTCTTC. This encodes CAWNSGSGLNEQFF.

This clone was seen only once. The chain employs TRBV11-2 and TRBJ2-1; 7 bases match TRBD2. The CDR3 runs 15 residues. V lost 5 bases and J lost 2; bases outside the gene matches: 6. CDR1 SGHAT and CDR2 FQNNGV come from the germline V gene. This CDR3 is CASSTTSLPYNEQFF. In DNA, the CDR3 is TGTGCCAGCAGCACGACTAGCTTACCCTACAATGAGCAGTTCTTC.

The chain employs TRBV7-9 and TRBJ2-7, with D possibly TRBD1 on 6 matching bases. Trimming removed 1 base from V and 5 bases from J, with 15 bases in between. The germline V gene encodes CDR1 SEHNR and CDR2 FQNEAQ (reference sequence). The CDR3 extends over 15 amino acids. The CDR3: CASSLDLGARDEQYF. DNA for the CDR3: TGTGCCAGCAGCTTAGATCTGGGGGCGCGCGACGAGCAGTACTTC.

The chain combines TRBV20-1 with TRBJ1-1; 7 bases are a match to TRBD1. From germline, CDR1 is DFQATT and CDR2 SNEGSKA (reference sequence). The CDR3 consists of 11 residues. V dropped 5 bases and J dropped 9; count of bases not matched to a gene: 6. The CDR3 region has the DNA TGCAGTGCTGTGCAGGGGGATCAAGCTTTCTTT. This sequence encodes CSAVQGDQAFF.

This clone was detected only once. V is TRBV5-4 and J is TRBJ2-5; no reliable D call. Germline V lookup: CDR1 SGHNT, CDR2 YYREEE (reference sequence). The CDR3 has 16 residues. Trimming cost V 4 bases and J 3 bases, with 19 bases left between them. CDR3 sequence reads: CASSSYSVRVEETQYF. In DNA form, the CDR3 reads TGTGCCAGCAGCAGCTATAGTGTACGGGTGGAAGAGACCCAGTACTTC.

The chain recombines TRBV11-2 with TRBJ1-1, with TRBD1 identical over 8 bases. V dropped 5 bases and J dropped 4; count of bases not matched to a gene: 9. In germline, CDR1 is SGHAT, CDR2 FQNNGV. There are 15 residues in the CDR3. CDR3 sequence: CASSPFGTGGTEAFF. CDR3 DNA sequence: TGTGCCAGCAGCCCGTTCGGGACAGGAGGCACTGAAGCTTTCTTT.

This clone was found once. The chain links TRBV5-1 to TRBJ2-3, with 10 bases matching TRBD2. The CDR3 length is 16 residues. The J segment lost 2 bases and the V segment lost 5 bases, leaving 8 bases of the junction unmatched. The germline V gene encodes CDR1 SGHRS and CDR2 YFSETQ. This CDR3 reads CASRGAAGGFTDTQYF. As DNA, the CDR3 is TGCGCCAGCAGAGGGGCAGCGGGAGGGTTCACAGATACGCAGTATTTT.

V and J are TRBV28 and TRBJ1-1; D remains unclear. The germline V and J ends were trimmed by 5 bases and 1 base, with 11 bases remaining between them. Germline V gene data show CDR1 as MDHEN and CDR2 as SYDVKM. This CDR3 contains 14 residues. CDR3 sequence reads: CASSPLQENTEAFF. DNA of the CDR3: TGTGCCAGCAGTCCATTGCAGGAGAACACTGAAGCTTTCTTT.

The chain uses TRBV12-3 or TRBV12-4 and TRBJ2-2; D gene ambiguous. V shed 7 bases and J shed 7 bases, with 13 bases lying between them. This CDR3 comprises 13 residues. The CDR3 reads CASTDGFVGELFF. CDR3 DNA sequence: TGTGCCAGCACAGACGGGTTCGTCGGGGAGCTGTTTTTT.

In DNA form, the CDR3 reads TGCGCCAGCAGCTCCCTCATGACTAGCGGGATATACAATGAGCAGTTCTTC. Translated: CASSSLMTSGIYNEQFF. The gene calls are TRBV5-1 and TRBJ2-1; 11 nucleotides align to TRBD2. Germline V gene data show CDR1 as SGHRS and CDR2 as YFSETQ. Trimming at V came to 3 bases and at J to 4 bases, leaving 9 bases not matched to a gene. This CDR3 spans 17 amino acids.

This chain uses TRBV9 with TRBJ2-2, with TRBD1 identical over 11 bases. CDR1 is SGDLS and CDR2 is YYNGEE in the germline V gene. V was clipped by 4 bases and J by 4 bases; unmatched bases: 12. The CDR3 has 18 residues. CDR3: CASSIWSGTGGSTGELFF. CDR3 coding DNA: TGTGCCAGCAGCATATGGTCCGGGACAGGGGGGAGCACCGGGGAGCTGTTTTTT.

The V call is TRBV9, the J call TRBJ2-5; TRBD2 matches 9 bases. Trimming removed 3 bases from V and 5 bases from J; junction bases left unmatched: 11. Per germline, CDR1 SGDLS and CDR2 YYNGEE. The CDR3 totals 16 residues. The CDR3 is CASSAGGRAISETQYF. The DNA for the CDR3 is TGTGCCAGCAGCGCGGGCGGGAGGGCCATTTCGGAGACCCAGTACTTC.

The CDR3 coding sequence is TGTGCCAGCAGTTTACAGGCCCACGAGCAGTACTTC. It is translated as CASSLQAHEQYF. The V call is TRBV28, the J call TRBJ2-7, with D unresolved. Per the germline V gene, CDR1 is MDHEN and CDR2 is SYDVKM. The CDR3 extends over 12 amino acids. The ends were cut back, 2 bases at V and 5 bases at J, with 7 bases in the middle.

Of note for this clone: Mismatch with germline at one junction end may stem from a read error. The V call is TRBV7-7, the J call TRBJ2-2; 10 bases are a match to TRBD2. CDR1 is SSHAT and CDR2 is FNYEAQ in the germline V gene (reference sequence). The CDR3 has 16 amino acids. The CDR3 here is CASSPTGTSVPGELFF. CDR3 sequence (DNA): TGTGCTAGCAGCCCTACCGGGACTAGCGTTCCCGGGGAGCTGTTTTTT.

V gene TRBV7-2 combines with J gene TRBJ1-2, with D unresolved. V shed 4 bases and J shed 7 bases, with 19 bases lying between them. This CDR3 is built from 15 residues. Germline CDR1 SGHTA, CDR2 FQGNSA. As DNA, the CDR3 is TGTGCCAGCAGCTCCCGGGGAGAGCCGATGGGTGGCTACACCTTC. Its translation: CASSSRGEPMGGYTF.

The V gene is TRBV12-3 or TRBV12-4, the J gene TRBJ1-2, with D possibly being TRBD1 (5 bases). This CDR3 contains 12 residues. Trimming removed 8 bases from V and 6 bases from J, with 13 bases in between. The CDR3 region is CASWGRRDGYTF. The CDR3 DNA follows: TGTGCCAGCTGGGGGAGGAGGGATGGCTACACCTTC.

The chain employs TRBV21-1 and TRBJ2-1; the listed D gene, TRBD2, was not tested against the DNA. TRBV21-1 is reported as a pseudogene. The CDR3 has 17 amino acids. The CDR3 sequence: CASSKGFLAGSHFEQFF. CDR3 DNA: TGTGCCAGCAGCAAAGGATTCCTAGCGGGATCCCACTTTGAGCAGTTCTTC.

The V call is TRBV7-9, the J call TRBJ2-7; 10 positions agree with TRBD1. The ends lost 3 bases at V and 2 bases at J; junction bases unmatched: 1. Germline CDR1 and CDR2: SEHNR and FQNEAQ (reference sequence). This CDR3 spans 14 amino acids. This CDR3 reads CASSFGTGAYEQYF. CDR3 coding DNA: TGTGCCAGCAGCTTTGGGACAGGGGCCTACGAGCAGTACTTC. The full variable domain, in which reference TRBV7-9 and TRBJ2-7 provide the parts outside the CDR3, is DTGVSQNPRHKITKRGQNVTFRCDPISEHNRLYWYRQTLGQGPEFLTYFQNEAQLEKSRLLSDRFSAERPKGSFSTLEIQRTEQGDSAMYLCASSFGTGAYEQYFGPGTRLTVT.

The V and J genes are TRBV6-5 and TRBJ2-5; D gene ambiguous. CDR1 MNHEY and CDR2 SVGAGI come from the germline V gene. This CDR3 has 13 amino acids. The V end lost 3 bases, the J end lost 4 bases, and 9 bases lay between the germline ends. The CDR3 sequence is CASSYIAGETQYF. Here the CDR3 DNA reads TGTGCCAGCAGTTATATCGCAGGAGAGACCCAGTACTTC.

This sequence joins TRBV30 and TRBJ2-7, with D possibly matching TRBD2 (6 bases). V was trimmed by 3 bases and J by 2 bases, leaving 11 bases between them. There are 13 residues in the CDR3. Germline V lookup: CDR1 GTSNPN, CDR2 SVGIG (reference sequence). In DNA form, the CDR3 reads TGTGCCTGGAGCCGGGACTCACCCTACGAGCAGTACTTC. It yields the protein CAWSRDSPYEQYF.

The chain joins TRBV19 to TRBJ1-1, with TRBD1 matching 8 bases. V was pared by 6 bases and J by 7 bases, with 4 bases of the junction left unmatched. The germline CDR1 and CDR2 sequences are LNHDA and SQIVND (reference sequence). This CDR3 contains 12 residues. This CDR3 is CASSRGLDEAFF. DNA of the CDR3: TGTGCCAGTAGCAGGGGGCTGGATGAAGCTTTCTTT.

This clone was picked up one time. Germline is not matched at one junction end, which may reflect a read error. The chain employs TRBV11-2 and TRBJ1-3, with TRBD1 as a possible D gene (6 bases). CDR3 length equals 14 residues. CDR1 SGHAT and CDR2 FQNNGV come from the germline V gene. The CDR3 is CASSLDDRLDTIYF. In DNA form, the CDR3 reads TGTGCCAGCAGCCTAGACGACAGGTTGGACACCATATATTTT.

The rearrangement joins TRBV3-1 (or the pseudogene TRBV3-2) to TRBJ2-1; 7 positions agree with TRBD2. This CDR3 is built from 16 residues. Germline trimming cut 2 bases from V and 5 bases from J; bases unmatched to any gene: 9. Germline lookup yields CDR1 LGHDT and CDR2 YNNKEL (reference sequence). Written as DNA, the CDR3 is TGTGCCAGCAGCCAACGTGGGCTAGCGGCCAACAATGAGCAGTTCTTC. Its protein is CASSQRGLAANNEQFF.